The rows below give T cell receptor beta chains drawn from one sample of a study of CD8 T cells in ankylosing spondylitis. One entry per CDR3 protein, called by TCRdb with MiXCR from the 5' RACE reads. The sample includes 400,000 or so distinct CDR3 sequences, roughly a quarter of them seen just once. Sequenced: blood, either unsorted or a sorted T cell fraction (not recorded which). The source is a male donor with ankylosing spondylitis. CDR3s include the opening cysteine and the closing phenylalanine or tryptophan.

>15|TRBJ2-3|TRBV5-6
CASSFQEGVSDTQYF
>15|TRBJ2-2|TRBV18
CASSRTIANTGELFF
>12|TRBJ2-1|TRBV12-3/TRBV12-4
CASSPRANEQFF
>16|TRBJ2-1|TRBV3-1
CASSQPLGGPYNEQFF
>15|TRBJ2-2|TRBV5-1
CASSAGTSNTGELFF
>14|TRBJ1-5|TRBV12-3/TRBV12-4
CASSQYIRAQPQHF
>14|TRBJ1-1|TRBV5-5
CASSLVTANTEAFF
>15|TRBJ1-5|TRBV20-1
CSAPSTLGGNQPQHF
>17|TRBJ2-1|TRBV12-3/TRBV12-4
CASTPPRRRGPYNEQFF
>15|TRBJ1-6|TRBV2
CASSTSSSYNSPLHF
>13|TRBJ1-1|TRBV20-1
CSAGDRLNTEAFF
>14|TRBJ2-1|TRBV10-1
CASRGVTGNNEQFF
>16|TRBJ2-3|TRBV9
CASSVTTSHSTDTQYF
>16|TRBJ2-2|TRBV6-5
CASSSDGGGGTGELFF
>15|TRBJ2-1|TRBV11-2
CASSRGLGVGNEQFF
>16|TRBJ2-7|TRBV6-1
CASSEPPTSSSYEQYF
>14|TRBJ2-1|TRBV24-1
CATSLSGRRNEQFF
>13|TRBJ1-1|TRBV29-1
CSVEKQGNTEAFF
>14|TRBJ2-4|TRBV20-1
CSASDGSAKNIQYF
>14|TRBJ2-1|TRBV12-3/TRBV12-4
CASSSRDRYNEQFF
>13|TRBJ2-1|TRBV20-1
CSAPGPHYNEQFF
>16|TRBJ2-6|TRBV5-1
CASTTASLAGANVLTF
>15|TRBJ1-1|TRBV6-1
CASSAYGQLNTEAFF
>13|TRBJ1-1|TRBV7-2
CASSLTSFTEAFF
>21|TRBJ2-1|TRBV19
CASSIGTRTSGRRSSYNEQFF
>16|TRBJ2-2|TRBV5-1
CASSRGPSGATGELFF
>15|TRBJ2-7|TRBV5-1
CASSLAGQGSYEQYF
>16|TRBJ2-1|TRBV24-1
CATSDFTSGSNNEQFF
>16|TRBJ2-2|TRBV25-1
CASSSGGRGDVGELFF
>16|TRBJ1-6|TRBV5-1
CASSPESGVGNSPLHF
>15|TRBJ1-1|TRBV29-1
CSVEAQGRENTEAFF
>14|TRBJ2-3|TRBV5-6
CASSSGTAPDTQYF
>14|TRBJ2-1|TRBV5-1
CASSWGLAGDEQFF
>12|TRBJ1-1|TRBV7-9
CASSLVHTEAFF
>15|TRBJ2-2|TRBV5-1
CASSLEGFGTGELFF
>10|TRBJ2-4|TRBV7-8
CASTKNIQYF
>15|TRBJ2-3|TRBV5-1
CASSPGLADPGTQYF
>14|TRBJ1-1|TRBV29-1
CSVVPQVLNTEAFF
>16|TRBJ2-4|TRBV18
CASSQNYRDTKNIQYF
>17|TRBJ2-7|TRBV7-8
CASSFRASGSLAYEQYF
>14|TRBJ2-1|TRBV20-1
CSAALAGGYNEQFF
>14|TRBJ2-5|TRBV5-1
CASSLVSPGETQYF
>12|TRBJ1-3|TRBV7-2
CASGLTGNTIYF
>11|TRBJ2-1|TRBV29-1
CSVATLDEQFF
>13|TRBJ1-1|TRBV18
CASSPSQNTEAFF
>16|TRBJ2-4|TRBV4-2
CASSHTTGRAKNIQYF
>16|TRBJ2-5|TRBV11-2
CASSPGLAGVQETQYF
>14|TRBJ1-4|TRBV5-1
CASTRDPSDEKLFF
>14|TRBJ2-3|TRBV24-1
CATSARGSTDTQYF
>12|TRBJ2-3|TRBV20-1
CSASPLAGTQYF